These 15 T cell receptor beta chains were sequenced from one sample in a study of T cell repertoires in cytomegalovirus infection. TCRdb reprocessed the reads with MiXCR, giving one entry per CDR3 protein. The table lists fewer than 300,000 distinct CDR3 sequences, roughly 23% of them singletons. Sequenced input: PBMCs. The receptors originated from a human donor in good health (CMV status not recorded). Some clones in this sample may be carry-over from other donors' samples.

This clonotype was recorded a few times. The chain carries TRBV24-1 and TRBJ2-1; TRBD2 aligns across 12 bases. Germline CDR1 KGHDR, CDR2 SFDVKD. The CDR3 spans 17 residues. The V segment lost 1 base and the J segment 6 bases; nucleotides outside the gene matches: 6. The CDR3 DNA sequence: TGTGCCACCAGTGATTTCACAACTAGCGGGAGGTTCAATGAGCAGTTCTTC. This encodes CATSDFTTSGRFNEQFF.

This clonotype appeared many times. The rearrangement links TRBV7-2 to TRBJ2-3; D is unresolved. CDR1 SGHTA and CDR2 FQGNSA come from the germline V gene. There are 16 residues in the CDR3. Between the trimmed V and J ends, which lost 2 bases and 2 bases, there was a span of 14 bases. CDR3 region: CASSLRPETPTDTQYF. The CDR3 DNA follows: TGTGCCAGCAGCTTACGTCCCGAGACCCCCACAGATACGCAGTATTTT.

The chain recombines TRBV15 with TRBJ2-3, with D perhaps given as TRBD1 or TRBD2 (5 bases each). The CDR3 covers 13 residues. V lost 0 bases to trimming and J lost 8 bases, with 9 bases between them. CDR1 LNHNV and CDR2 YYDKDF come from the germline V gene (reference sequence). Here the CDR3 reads CATSRDPGTTQYF. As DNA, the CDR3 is TGTGCCACCAGCAGAGATCCGGGGACTACGCAGTATTTT.

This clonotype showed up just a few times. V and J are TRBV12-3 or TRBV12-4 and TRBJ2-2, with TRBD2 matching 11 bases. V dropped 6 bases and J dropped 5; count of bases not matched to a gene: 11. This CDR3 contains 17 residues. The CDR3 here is CASSSIAGGRWTGELFF. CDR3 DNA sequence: TGTGCCAGCAGCTCAATAGCGGGAGGGCGTTGGACCGGGGAGCTGTTTTTT.

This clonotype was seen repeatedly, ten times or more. CDR3 amino acids: CASSQDLQPSTDTQYF. Written as DNA, the CDR3 is TGTGCCAGCAGCCAAGATCTCCAGCCTAGCACAGATACGCAGTATTTT. V is TRBV14 and J is TRBJ2-3; D is ambiguous. Trimming stripped 0 bases from V and 0 bases from J, with 10 bases between. Germline CDR1 SGHDN, CDR2 FVKESK. The CDR3 totals 16 residues. The whole variable domain, remainder taken from reference TRBV14 and TRBJ2-3, is EAGVTQFPSHSVIEKGQTVTLRCDPISGHDNLYWYRRVMGKEIKFLLHFVKESKQDESGMPNNRFLAERTGGTYSTLKVQPAELEDSGVYFCASSQDLQPSTDTQYFGPGTRLTVL.

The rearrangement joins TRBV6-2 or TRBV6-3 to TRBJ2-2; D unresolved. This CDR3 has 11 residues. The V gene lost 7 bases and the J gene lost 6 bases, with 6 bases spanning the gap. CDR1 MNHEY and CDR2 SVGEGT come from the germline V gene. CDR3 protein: CASTEPGELFF. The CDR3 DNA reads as TGTGCCAGCACGGAACCCGGGGAGCTGTTTTTT.

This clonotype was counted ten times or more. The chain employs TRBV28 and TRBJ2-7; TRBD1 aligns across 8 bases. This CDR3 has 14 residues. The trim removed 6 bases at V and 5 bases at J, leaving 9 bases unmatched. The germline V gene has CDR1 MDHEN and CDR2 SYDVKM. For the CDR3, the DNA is TGTGCCAGCAGCCTGACAGGGGAGCGGAACGAGCAGTACTTC. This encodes CASSLTGERNEQYF.

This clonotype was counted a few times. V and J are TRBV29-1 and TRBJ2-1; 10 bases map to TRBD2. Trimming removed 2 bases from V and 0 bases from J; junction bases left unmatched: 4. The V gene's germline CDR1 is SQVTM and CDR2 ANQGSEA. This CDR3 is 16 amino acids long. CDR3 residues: CSVEILAGSSYNEQFF. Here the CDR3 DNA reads TGCAGCGTTGAAATACTAGCGGGAAGCTCCTACAATGAGCAGTTCTTC.

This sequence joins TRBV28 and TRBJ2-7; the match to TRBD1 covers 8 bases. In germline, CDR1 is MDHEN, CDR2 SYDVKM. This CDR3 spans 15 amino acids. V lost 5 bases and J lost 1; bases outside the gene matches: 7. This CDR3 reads CASSADRGSSYEQYF. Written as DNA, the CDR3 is TGTGCCAGCAGTGCTGACAGGGGATCGTCCTACGAGCAGTACTTC.

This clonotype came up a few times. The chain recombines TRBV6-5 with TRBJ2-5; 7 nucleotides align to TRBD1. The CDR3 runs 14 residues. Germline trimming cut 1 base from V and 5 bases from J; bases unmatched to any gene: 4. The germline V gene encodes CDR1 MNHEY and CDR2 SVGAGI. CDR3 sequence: CASSYWDSAETQYF. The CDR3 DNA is TGTGCCAGCAGTTACTGGGACAGTGCCGAGACCCAGTACTTC.

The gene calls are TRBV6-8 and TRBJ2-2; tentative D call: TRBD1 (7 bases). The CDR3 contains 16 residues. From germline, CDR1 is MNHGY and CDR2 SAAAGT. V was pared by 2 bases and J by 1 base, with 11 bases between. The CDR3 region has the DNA TGTGCCAGCAGTTACCCAGGGGGGATGAACACCGGGGAGCTGTTTTTT. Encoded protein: CASSYPGGMNTGELFF.

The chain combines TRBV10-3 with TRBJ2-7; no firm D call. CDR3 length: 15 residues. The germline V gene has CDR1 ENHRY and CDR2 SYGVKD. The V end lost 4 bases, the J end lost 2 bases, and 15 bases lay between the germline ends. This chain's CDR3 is CAISGLRPPAYEQYF. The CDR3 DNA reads TGTGCCATCAGTGGTCTGCGACCCCCGGCCTACGAGCAGTACTTC.

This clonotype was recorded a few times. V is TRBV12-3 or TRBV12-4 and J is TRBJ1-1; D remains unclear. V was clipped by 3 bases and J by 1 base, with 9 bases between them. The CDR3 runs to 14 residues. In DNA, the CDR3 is TGTGCCAGCAGTTTCCAAACGGCGAACACTGAAGCTTTCTTT. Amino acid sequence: CASSFQTANTEAFF.

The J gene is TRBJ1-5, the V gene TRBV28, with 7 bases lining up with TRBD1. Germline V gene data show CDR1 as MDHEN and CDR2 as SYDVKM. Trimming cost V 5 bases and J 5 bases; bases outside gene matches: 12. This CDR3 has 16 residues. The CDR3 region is CASSLPPGQPYQPQHF. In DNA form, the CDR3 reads TGTGCCAGCAGTCTACCGCCGGGACAGCCATATCAGCCCCAGCATTTT. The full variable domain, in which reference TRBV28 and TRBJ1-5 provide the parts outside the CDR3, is DVKVTQSSRYLVKRTGEKVFLECVQDMDHENMFWYRQDPGLGLRLIYFSYDVKMKEKGDIPEGYSVSREKKERFSLILESASTNQTSMYLCASSLPPGQPYQPQHFGDGTRLSIL.

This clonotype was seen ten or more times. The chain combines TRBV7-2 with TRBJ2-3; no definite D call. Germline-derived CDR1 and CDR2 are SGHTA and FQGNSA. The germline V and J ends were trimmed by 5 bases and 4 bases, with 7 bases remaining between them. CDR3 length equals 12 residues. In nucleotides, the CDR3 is TGTGCCAGCAGCCAAGTCCCAGATACGCAGTATTTT. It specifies CASSQVPDTQYF.